This T cell receptor (beta chain) was identified during a study of CD8 T cells in Susac syndrome. CDR1 and CDR2 (germline): SGHRS, YFSETQ. The CDR3 has 13 amino acids. V lost 5 bases and J 2 bases, leaving 8 bases between the germline ends. An input of about 0.45 to 1 ug of RNA was subjected to reverse transcription using random hexamers. TCRdb processed the immunoSEQ multiplex PCR reads anew with MiXCR; each CDR3 protein has one entry. The table records hundreds of thousands of distinct CDR3 sequences, 75% to 85% of them present only once. The rearrangement links TRBV5-1 to TRBJ2-1; D unresolved. This sequence originates from a human donor with multiple sclerosis. Material: CD8+ T cells from PBMCs. The CDR3 loop reads CASRLETYNEQFF. Here the CDR3 DNA reads TGCGCCAGCAGGCTGGAGACCTACAATGAGCAGTTCTTC.